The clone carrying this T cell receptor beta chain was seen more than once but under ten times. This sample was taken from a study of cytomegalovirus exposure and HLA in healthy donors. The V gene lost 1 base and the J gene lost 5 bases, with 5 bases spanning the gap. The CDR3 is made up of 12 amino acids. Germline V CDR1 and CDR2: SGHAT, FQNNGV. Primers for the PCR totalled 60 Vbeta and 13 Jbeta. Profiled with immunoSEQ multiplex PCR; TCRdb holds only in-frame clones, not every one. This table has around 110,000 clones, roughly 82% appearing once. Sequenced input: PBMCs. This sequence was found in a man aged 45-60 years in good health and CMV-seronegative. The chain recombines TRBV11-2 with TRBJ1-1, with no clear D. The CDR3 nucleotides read TGTGCCAGCAGCTTAGGGCCAACTGAAGCTTTCTTT. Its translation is CASSLGPTEAFF.